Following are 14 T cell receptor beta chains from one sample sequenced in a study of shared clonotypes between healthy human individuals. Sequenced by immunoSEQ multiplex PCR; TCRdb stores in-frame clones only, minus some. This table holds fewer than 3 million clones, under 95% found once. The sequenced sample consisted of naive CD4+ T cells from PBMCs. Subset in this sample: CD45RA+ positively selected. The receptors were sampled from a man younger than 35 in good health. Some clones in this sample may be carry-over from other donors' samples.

The CDR3 region has the DNA TGTGCCAGCAGAACTAGCGCGACCGGAGATACGCAGTATTTT. Translation gives CASRTSATGDTQYF. J is TRBJ2-3 and V is TRBV6-5, with 7 bases fitting TRBD2. V shed 6 bases and J 5 bases; nucleotides not matched to a gene: 8. Germline-derived CDR1 and CDR2 are MNHEY and SVGAGI. This CDR3 has 14 residues.

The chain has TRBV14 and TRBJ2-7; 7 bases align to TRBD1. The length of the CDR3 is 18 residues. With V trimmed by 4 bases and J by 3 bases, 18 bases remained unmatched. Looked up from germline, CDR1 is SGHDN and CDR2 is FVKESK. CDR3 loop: CASSLSTSRGRTLYEQYF. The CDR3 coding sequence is TGTGCCAGCAGCCTATCCACCTCTAGGGGGCGGACACTCTACGAGCAGTACTTC.

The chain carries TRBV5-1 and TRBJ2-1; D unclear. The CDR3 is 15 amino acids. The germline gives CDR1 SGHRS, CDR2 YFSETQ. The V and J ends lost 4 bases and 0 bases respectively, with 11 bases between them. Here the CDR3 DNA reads TGCGCCAGCAGCACCCGTACAAGCTCCTACAATGAGCAGTTCTTC. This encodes CASSTRTSSYNEQFF.

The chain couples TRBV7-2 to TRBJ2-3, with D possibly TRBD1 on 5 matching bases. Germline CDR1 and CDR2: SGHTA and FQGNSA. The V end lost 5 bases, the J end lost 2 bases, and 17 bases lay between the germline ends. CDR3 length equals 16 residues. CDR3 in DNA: TGTGCCAGCAGCCTTAGGGGTACGAGTACCACAGATACGCAGTATTTT. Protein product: CASSLRGTSTTDTQYF.

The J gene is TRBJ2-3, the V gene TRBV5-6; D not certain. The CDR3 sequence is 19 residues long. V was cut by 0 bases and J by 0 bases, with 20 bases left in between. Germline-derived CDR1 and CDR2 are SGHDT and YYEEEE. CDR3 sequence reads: CASSLAGTAYHSSTDTQYF. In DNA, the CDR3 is TGTGCCAGCAGCTTGGCTGGAACAGCCTACCACTCTAGCACAGATACGCAGTATTTT.

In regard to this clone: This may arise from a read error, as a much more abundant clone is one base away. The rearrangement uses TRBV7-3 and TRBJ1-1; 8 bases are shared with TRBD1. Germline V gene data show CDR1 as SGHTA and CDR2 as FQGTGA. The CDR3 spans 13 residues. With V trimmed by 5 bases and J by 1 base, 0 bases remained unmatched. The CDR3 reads CASSGQGNTEAFF. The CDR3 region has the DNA TGTGCCAGCAGCGGACAGGGGAACACTGAAGCTTTCTTT.

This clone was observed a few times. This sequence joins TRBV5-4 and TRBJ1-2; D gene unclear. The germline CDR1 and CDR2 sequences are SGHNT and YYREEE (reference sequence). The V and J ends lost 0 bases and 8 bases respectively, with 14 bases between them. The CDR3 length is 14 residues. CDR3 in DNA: TGTGCCAGCAGCTTGGGGGTAGGATCCCCGGGCTACACCTTC. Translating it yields CASSLGVGSPGYTF. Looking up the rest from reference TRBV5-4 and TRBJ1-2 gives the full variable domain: ETGVTQSPTHLIKTRGQQVTLRCSSQSGHNTVSWYQQALGQGPQFIFQYYREEENGRGNFPPRFSGLQFPNYSSELNVNALELDDSALYLCASSLGVGSPGYTFGSGTRLTVV.

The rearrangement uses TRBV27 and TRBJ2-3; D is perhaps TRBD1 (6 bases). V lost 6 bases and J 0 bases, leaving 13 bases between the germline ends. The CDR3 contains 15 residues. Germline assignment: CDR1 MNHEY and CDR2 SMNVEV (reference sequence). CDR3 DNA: TGTGCCAGCAGAGACGACAGGTCCAGCACAGATACGCAGTATTTT. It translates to CASRDDRSSTDTQYF.

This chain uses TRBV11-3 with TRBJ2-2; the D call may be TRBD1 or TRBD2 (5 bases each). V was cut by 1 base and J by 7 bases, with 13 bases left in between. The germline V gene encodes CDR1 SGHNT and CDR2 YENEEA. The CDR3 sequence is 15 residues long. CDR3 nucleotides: TGTGCCAGCAGCTTAGGGTCCGGGGACGGCGGGGAGCTGTTTTTT. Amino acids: CASSLGSGDGGELFF.

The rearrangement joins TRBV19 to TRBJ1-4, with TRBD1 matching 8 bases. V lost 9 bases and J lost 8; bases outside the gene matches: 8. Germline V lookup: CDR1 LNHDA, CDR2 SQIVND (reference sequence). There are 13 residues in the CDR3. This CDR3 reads CASRDRLFEKLFF. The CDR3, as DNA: TGTGCCAGCAGGGACAGGTTATTCGAAAAACTGTTTTTT. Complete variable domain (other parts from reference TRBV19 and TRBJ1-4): DGGITQSPKYLFRKEGQNVTLSCEQNLNHDAMYWYRQDPGQGLRLIYYSQIVNDFQKGDIAEGYSVSREKKESFPLTVTSAQKNPTAFYLCASRDRLFEKLFFGSGTQLSVL.

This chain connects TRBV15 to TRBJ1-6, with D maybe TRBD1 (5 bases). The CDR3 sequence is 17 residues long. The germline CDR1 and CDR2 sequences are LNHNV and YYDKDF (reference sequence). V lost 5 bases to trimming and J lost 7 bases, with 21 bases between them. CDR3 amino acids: CATSSEIFEGPNSPLHF. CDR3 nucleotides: TGTGCCACCAGCTCGGAGATCTTTGAGGGGCCGAATTCACCCCTCCACTTT.

CDR3 DNA: TGCAGCGTTGTCCGACCTAACTATGGCTACACCTTC. Residues: CSVVRPNYGYTF. The chain joins TRBV29-1 to TRBJ1-2, with D unclear. Trimming shortened V by 4 bases and J by 0 bases, and 6 bases separated the two germline ends. Germline V gene sequence: CDR1 SQVTM, CDR2 ANQGSEA. The CDR3 covers 12 residues.

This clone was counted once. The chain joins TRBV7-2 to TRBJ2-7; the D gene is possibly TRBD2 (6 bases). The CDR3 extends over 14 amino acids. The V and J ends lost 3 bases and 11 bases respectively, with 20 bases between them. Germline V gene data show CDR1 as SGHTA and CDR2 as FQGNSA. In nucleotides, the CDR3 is TGTGCCAGCAGCTTGCGGGACTCTACGGACCCAGAGTACTTC. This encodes CASSLRDSTDPEYF.

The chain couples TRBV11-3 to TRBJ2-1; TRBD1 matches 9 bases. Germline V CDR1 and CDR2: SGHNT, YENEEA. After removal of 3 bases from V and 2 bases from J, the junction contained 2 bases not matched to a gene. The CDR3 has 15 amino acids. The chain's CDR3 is CASSFGQGTYNEQFF. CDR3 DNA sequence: TGTGCCAGCAGCTTCGGACAGGGGACCTACAATGAGCAGTTCTTC.